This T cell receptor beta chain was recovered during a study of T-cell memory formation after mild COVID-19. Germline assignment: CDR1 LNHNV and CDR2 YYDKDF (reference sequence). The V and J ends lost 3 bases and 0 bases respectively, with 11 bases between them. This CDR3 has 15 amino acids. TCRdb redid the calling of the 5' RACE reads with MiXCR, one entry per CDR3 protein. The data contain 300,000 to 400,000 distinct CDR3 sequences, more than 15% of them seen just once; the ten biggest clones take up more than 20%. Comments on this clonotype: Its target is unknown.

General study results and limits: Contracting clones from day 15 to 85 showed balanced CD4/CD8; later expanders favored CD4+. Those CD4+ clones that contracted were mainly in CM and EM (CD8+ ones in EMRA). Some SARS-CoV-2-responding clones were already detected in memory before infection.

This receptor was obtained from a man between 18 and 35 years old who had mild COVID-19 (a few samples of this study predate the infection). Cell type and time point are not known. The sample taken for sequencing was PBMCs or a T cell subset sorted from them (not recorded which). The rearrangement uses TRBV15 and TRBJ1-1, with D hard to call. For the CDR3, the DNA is TGTGCCACCAGCAGTTCTCGCGAGGTGAACACTGAAGCTTTCTTT. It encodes CATSSSREVNTEAFF.